These T cell receptor beta chains were read from a single sample in a study of neurological immune-mediated disorders. TCRdb reprocessed the 5' RACE reads with MiXCR, giving one entry per CDR3 protein. The sample yields tens of thousands of distinct CDR3 sequences, about 5.8% seen once. Sequenced sample: CD4+ T cells from blood. Receptor source: a woman between 18 and 30 years old with multiple sclerosis. Both conserved end residues are part of each CDR3. Fields, in order: clone size, D gene, V gene, J gene, CDR3 protein, CDR3 DNA. The D gene is left open where the match is weak. Clone size is given for some rows only: seen once, a few or many times, or a class if the clone is expanded.

clone_size: many; d_call: .; v_call: TRBV5-1; j_call: TRBJ2-7; cdr3_aa: CASRRTGSGYEQYF; cdr3_nt: TGCGCCAGCAGAAGAACAGGGTCCGGGTACGAGCAGTACTTC
clone_size: few; d_call: .; v_call: TRBV29-1; j_call: TRBJ2-7; cdr3_aa: CSVILNESYEQYF; cdr3_nt: TGCAGCGTTATCCTGAATGAATCCTACGAGCAGTACTTC
clone_size: .; d_call: .; v_call: TRBV6-5; j_call: TRBJ2-7; cdr3_aa: CASSRLGSGSSYEQYF; cdr3_nt: TGTGCCAGCAGTCGCCTTGGGAGCGGGTCATCCTACGAGCAGTACTTC
clone_size: many; d_call: .; v_call: TRBV5-4; j_call: TRBJ2-7; cdr3_aa: CASSSESASPYEQYF; cdr3_nt: TGTGCCAGCAGTTCGGAGAGCGCCTCTCCCTACGAGCAGTACTTC
clone_size: many; d_call: TRBD1; v_call: TRBV20-1; j_call: TRBJ1-1; cdr3_aa: CSASKPGGINTEAFF; cdr3_nt: TGCAGTGCTTCTAAACCAGGGGGAATCAACACTGAAGCTTTCTTT
clone_size: .; d_call: .; v_call: TRBV7-7; j_call: TRBJ2-1; cdr3_aa: CALGAEQFF; cdr3_nt: TGTGCTTTGGGTGCTGAGCAGTTCTTC
clone_size: few; d_call: .; v_call: TRBV12-3/TRBV12-4; j_call: TRBJ2-1; cdr3_aa: CATAQTLYNEQFF; cdr3_nt: TGTGCCACCGCACAGACCCTCTACAATGAGCAGTTCTTC
clone_size: many; d_call: .; v_call: TRBV20-1; j_call: TRBJ1-3; cdr3_aa: CSARAAGSGNTIYF; cdr3_nt: TGCAGTGCTAGGGCGGCGGGCTCTGGAAACACCATATATTTT
clone_size: many; d_call: .; v_call: TRBV20-1; j_call: TRBJ2-4; cdr3_aa: CSPINIAKNIQYF; cdr3_nt: TGCAGTCCTATTAATATAGCCAAAAACATTCAGTACTTC
clone_size: many; d_call: .; v_call: TRBV2; j_call: TRBJ1-2; cdr3_aa: CASSEEAGRSGYTF; cdr3_nt: TGTGCCAGCAGTGAAGAGGCAGGGAGGAGCGGCTACACCTTC
clone_size: many; d_call: .; v_call: TRBV5-1; j_call: TRBJ1-2; cdr3_aa: CASSNSGGFVDGYTF; cdr3_nt: TGCGCCAGCAGTAATTCAGGTGGTTTCGTGGATGGCTACACCTTC
clone_size: many; d_call: .; v_call: TRBV6-2/TRBV6-3; j_call: TRBJ1-1; cdr3_aa: CASKLLNTEAFF; cdr3_nt: TGTGCCAGCAAGCTTCTGAACACTGAAGCTTTCTTT
clone_size: many; d_call: .; v_call: TRBV7-2; j_call: TRBJ2-5; cdr3_aa: CASSLDVGGEETQYF; cdr3_nt: TGTGCCAGCAGCTTAGACGTAGGAGGGGAAGAGACCCAGTACTTC
clone_size: many; d_call: TRBD1; v_call: TRBV6-6; j_call: TRBJ2-7; cdr3_aa: CASSSNDRASYEQYF; cdr3_nt: TGTGCCAGCAGTTCTAACGACAGGGCCTCCTACGAGCAGTACTTC
clone_size: many; d_call: .; v_call: TRBV7-2; j_call: TRBJ2-3; cdr3_aa: CASSLVGGWTDTQYF; cdr3_nt: TGTGCCAGCAGCTTAGTAGGCGGGTGGACAGATACGCAGTATTTT
clone_size: many; d_call: .; v_call: TRBV9; j_call: TRBJ1-4; cdr3_aa: CASSVNPGHLGGEKLFF; cdr3_nt: TGTGCCAGCAGCGTAAATCCGGGACATCTCGGCGGGGAAAAACTGTTTTTT
clone_size: many; d_call: .; v_call: TRBV20-1; j_call: TRBJ2-5; cdr3_aa: CSARDQGDQETQYF; cdr3_nt: TGCAGTGCTAGAGATCAAGGAGACCAAGAGACCCAGTACTTC
clone_size: few; d_call: .; v_call: TRBV20-1; j_call: TRBJ2-1; cdr3_aa: CSARLDSTSYNEQFF; cdr3_nt: TGCAGTGCTAGATTGGACTCCACGTCCTACAATGAGCAGTTCTTC
clone_size: .; d_call: TRBD1; v_call: TRBV19; j_call: TRBJ1-5; cdr3_aa: CASSRQGESNQPQHF; cdr3_nt: TGTGCCAGTAGTAGACAGGGGGAAAGCAATCAGCCCCAGCATTTT
clone_size: many; d_call: .; v_call: TRBV5-1; j_call: TRBJ1-3; cdr3_aa: CASSLVSGRPRGNTIYF; cdr3_nt: TGCGCCAGCAGCTTGGTTTCCGGCCGCCCCCGGGGAAACACCATATATTTT
clone_size: many; d_call: .; v_call: TRBV6-5; j_call: TRBJ1-4; cdr3_aa: CASTTGATNEKLFF; cdr3_nt: TGTGCCAGCACGACAGGTGCAACTAATGAAAAACTGTTTTTT
clone_size: many; d_call: .; v_call: TRBV10-3; j_call: TRBJ1-1; cdr3_aa: CAISERQARGDTEAFF; cdr3_nt: TGTGCCATCAGTGAGCGGCAGGCAAGGGGAGATACTGAAGCTTTCTTT
clone_size: few; d_call: TRBD1; v_call: TRBV3-1; j_call: TRBJ2-2; cdr3_aa: CASSGHRGSGTGELFF; cdr3_nt: TGTGCCAGCAGCGGCCACAGGGGGAGCGGCACCGGGGAGCTGTTTTTT
clone_size: few; d_call: TRBD2; v_call: TRBV9; j_call: TRBJ2-7; cdr3_aa: CASSPSGAYEQYF; cdr3_nt: TGTGCCAGCAGCCCGAGCGGGGCTTACGAGCAGTACTTC
clone_size: many; d_call: .; v_call: TRBV4-2; j_call: TRBJ2-3; cdr3_aa: CASSQDSASSLTDTQYF; cdr3_nt: TGTGCCAGCAGCCAAGATTCGGCTAGCAGCCTCACAGATACGCAGTATTTT
clone_size: many; d_call: TRBD1; v_call: TRBV2; j_call: TRBJ1-2; cdr3_aa: CASSDDRADGYTF; cdr3_nt: TGTGCCAGCAGCGATGACAGGGCAGATGGCTACACCTTC
clone_size: few; d_call: TRBD1; v_call: TRBV20-1; j_call: TRBJ2-7; cdr3_aa: CSARVGDRESYEQYF; cdr3_nt: TGCAGTGCTAGAGTCGGGGACAGGGAATCCTACGAGCAGTACTTC
clone_size: .; d_call: .; v_call: TRBV9; j_call: TRBJ1-2; cdr3_aa: CASSENNGVGHGYTF; cdr3_nt: TGTGCCAGCAGCGAAAACAACGGGGTCGGCCATGGCTACACCTTC